This entry lists 18 T cell receptor beta chains sequenced from one sample in a study of post-analysis software for immune sequencing data. Study findings and constraints: Compared with controls, patients had more of 4 to 6 TRBV segments, including TRBV5-6, TRBV5-1 and TRBV20-1.

These receptors' targets are unknown. TCR beta libraries were prepared from cDNA with unique molecular identifiers. TCRdb fed the PCR reads into MiXCR, producing one record per CDR3 protein. The repertoire holds 650,000 to 850,000 distinct CDR3 sequences, with roughly 50% as singletons. Material: blood. These receptor sequences come from a girl aged 10-17 years with multiple sclerosis.

This clonotype was counted a single time. The chain couples TRBV28 to TRBJ2-5; 7 bases are shared with TRBD1. Germline V lookup: CDR1 MDHEN, CDR2 SYDVKM. The V segment lost 3 bases and the J segment 5 bases; nucleotides outside the gene matches: 12. This CDR3 is built from 16 residues. Here the CDR3 reads CASSFKGTEARETQYF. Here the CDR3 DNA reads TGTGCCAGCAGTTTTAAAGGGACAGAGGCTCGGGAGACCCAGTACTTC.

This clonotype was counted only a few times. J is TRBJ1-1 and V is TRBV20-1; D is perhaps TRBD1 (5 bases). Trimming stripped 0 bases from V and 1 base from J, with 12 bases between. Germline-derived CDR1 and CDR2 are DFQATT and SNEGSKA (reference sequence). CDR3 length: 15 residues. The CDR3, as DNA: TGCAGTGCTAGAGATCAGGCGAGGGGGAACACTGAAGCTTTCTTT. Protein: CSARDQARGNTEAFF.

This clonotype was seen only once. A junction end diverges from the germline sequence, so it may reflect a read error. The chain links TRBV5-1 to TRBJ2-5; a possible D gene is TRBD1 (5 bases). This CDR3 has 13 amino acids. Germline CDR1 SGHRS, CDR2 YFSETQ. CDR3 sequence: CASSLWGQETRYF. DNA for the CDR3: TGCGCCAGCAGCTTGTGGGGCCAAGAGACCCGGTACTTC.

V and J are TRBV6-2 or TRBV6-3 and TRBJ2-6, with TRBD1 matching over 7 bases. Germline values: CDR1 MNHEY, CDR2 SVGEGT. This CDR3 has 16 amino acids. With V trimmed by 10 bases and J by 0 bases, 9 bases remained unmatched. The CDR3 region is CANPRTGDSGANVLTF. The CDR3 region has the DNA TGTGCCAACCCTCGGACAGGAGACTCTGGGGCCAACGTCCTGACTTTC.

This clonotype has ten or more counts. The V call is TRBV5-1, the J call TRBJ2-5, with TRBD1 identical over 7 bases. Germline CDR1 SGHRS, CDR2 YFSETQ. The junction had 4 bases not matched to a gene; V was cut back by 5 bases and J by 0 bases. The CDR3 length is 14 residues. The CDR3 sequence is CASSFGTDQETQYF. CDR3 nucleotides: TGCGCCAGCAGTTTTGGGACAGACCAAGAGACCCAGTACTTC. Based on the CDR3 plus reference TRBV5-1 and TRBJ2-5, the full variable domain is KAGVTQTPRYLIKTRGQQVTLSCSPISGHRSVSWYQQTPGQGLQFLFEYFSETQRNKGNFPGRFSGRQFSNSRSEMNVSTLELGDSALYLCASSFGTDQETQYFGPGTRLLVL.

This sequence joins TRBV7-3 and TRBJ1-1; D is possibly TRBD1 (5 bases). Per the germline V gene, CDR1 is SGHTA and CDR2 is FQGTGA. The CDR3 is 15 amino acids. V gave up 5 bases and J gave up 3 bases, with 16 bases separating them. The CDR3 region is CASSVDGGRDTEAFF. The DNA of the CDR3 is TGTGCCAGCAGCGTGGACGGGGGTCGGGACACTGAAGCTTTCTTT. Full variable domain (outside the CDR3, taken from reference TRBV7-3 and TRBJ1-1): GAGVSQTPSNKVTEKGKYVELRCDPISGHTALYWYRQSLGQGPEFLIYFQGTGAADDSGLPNDRFFAVRPEGSVSTLKIQRTERGDSAVYLCASSVDGGRDTEAFFGQGTRLTVV.

The V gene is TRBV27, the J gene TRBJ2-7, with D maybe TRBD2 (6 bases). Gene TRBJ2-5 matches the end of the DNA better, so the J call may be wrong. Germline CDR1 is MNHEY and CDR2 is SMNVEV (reference sequence). The CDR3 spans 13 residues. CDR3 sequence (DNA): TGTGCCAGCAGCCCACCCGGGCGGGGGACCCAGTACTTC. As protein: CASSPPGRGTQYF.

The rearrangement uses TRBV4-1 and TRBJ2-4, with TRBD2 matching 14 bases. The end of the DNA fits TRBJ2-7 better, so the J call may be wrong. The germline V gene has CDR1 MGHRA and CDR2 YSYEKL. The CDR3 contains 18 residues. Here the CDR3 reads CASSYDEARTSGRYEQYF. The CDR3 DNA is TGCGCCAGCAGCTATGACGAAGCCAGGACTAGCGGGAGGTACGAGCAGTACTTC.

The chain couples TRBV7-9 to TRBJ2-5, with D tentatively TRBD1 (6 bases). V was clipped by 5 bases and J by 11 bases, with 24 bases between them. The CDR3 has 15 residues. Germline CDR1 and CDR2: SEHNR and FQNEAQ (reference sequence). CDR3 region: CASSLREDFEGEQYF. Written as DNA, the CDR3 is TGTGCCAGCAGCCTACGCGAGGACTTTGAGGGGGAGCAGTACTTC.

The V and J genes are TRBV20-1 and TRBJ2-7; D remains ambiguous. The CDR3 runs 10 residues. Trimming cost V 7 bases and J 4 bases, with 8 bases left between them. Germline loops: CDR1 DFQATT, CDR2 SNEGSKA (reference sequence). Here the CDR3 reads CSVRPYEQYF. The CDR3 region has the DNA TGCAGTGTCCGGCCTTACGAGCAGTACTTC.

The rearrangement links TRBV14 to TRBJ2-7, with D perhaps matching TRBD2 (6 bases). The CDR3 totals 14 residues. Germline lookup yields CDR1 SGHDN and CDR2 FVKESK. With 5 bases removed from V and 0 bases from J, the gap between germline ends came to 11 bases. The CDR3 region is CASSMRTTSYEQYF. CDR3 DNA sequence: TGTGCCAGCAGCATGCGGACTACCTCCTACGAGCAGTACTTC.

Only a few counts were recorded for this clonotype. This rearrangement joins TRBV7-9 to TRBJ2-5, with D unresolved. This CDR3 comprises 14 residues. The germline gives CDR1 SEHNR, CDR2 FQNEAQ (reference sequence). Trimming shortened V by 1 base and J by 3 bases, and 9 bases separated the two germline ends. CDR3 coding DNA: TGTGCCAGCAGCTTAGATCTCCTGAAAGAGACCCAGTACTTC. This codes for CASSLDLLKETQYF.

This clonotype turned up a few times. J is TRBJ2-1 and V is TRBV7-9; TRBD2 is a possible D gene (5 bases). This CDR3 comprises 15 residues. In germline, CDR1 is SEHNR, CDR2 FQNEAQ (reference sequence). Trimming took off 0 bases at V and 4 bases at J, with 10 bases between the two ends. CDR3: CASSLAASQYNEQFF. CDR3 coding DNA: TGTGCCAGCAGCTTAGCGGCTAGCCAGTACAATGAGCAGTTCTTC. Full variable domain (remainder filled in from reference TRBV7-9 and TRBJ2-1): DTGVSQNPRHKITKRGQNVTFRCDPISEHNRLYWYRQTLGQGPEFLTYFQNEAQLEKSRLLSDRFSAERPKGSFSTLEIQRTEQGDSAMYLCASSLAASQYNEQFFGPGTRLTVL.

This clonotype has a handful of counts. This chain connects TRBV20-1 to TRBJ2-1; either TRBD1 or TRBD2 may supply D (6 bases each). The CDR3 is 15 residues long. V was clipped by 1 base and J by 8 bases, with 18 bases between them. CDR1 is DFQATT and CDR2 is SNEGSKA in the germline V gene (reference sequence). The CDR3 loop reads CSARVGRGGGYEQFF. Written as DNA, the CDR3 is TGCAGTGCTAGAGTGGGCAGGGGCGGAGGGTATGAGCAGTTCTTC.

The gene calls are TRBV6-6 and TRBJ2-7; D remains ambiguous. The CDR3 spans 12 residues. The germline CDR1 and CDR2 sequences are MNHNY and SVGAGI (reference sequence). V lost 0 bases, J lost 10 bases, and 10 bases lay in between. The CDR3 DNA reads TGTGCCAGCAGTTACTCCTCTATGGACCAGTACTTC. Translation: CASSYSSMDQYF.

The sample holds a few counts of this clonotype. V is TRBV4-2 and J is TRBJ2-2; TRBD2 matches at 7 bases. Trimming took 1 base from V and 0 from J; bases not matched to a gene: 2. Germline CDR1 and CDR2: LGHNA and YNFKEQ. CDR3 size: 16 residues. CDR3 amino acids: CASSQGLASNTGELFF. The DNA of the CDR3 is TGTGCCAGCAGCCAAGGACTAGCTTCGAACACCGGGGAGCTGTTTTTT.

This chain links TRBV27 with TRBJ2-2; D is unclear. Germline CDR1 is MNHEY and CDR2 is SMNVEV (reference sequence). V was cut by 4 bases and J by 2 bases, with 8 bases left in between. The CDR3 has 14 amino acids. This chain's CDR3 is CASSSDPNTGELFF. The CDR3 nucleotides are TGTGCCAGCAGTTCGGACCCCAACACCGGGGAGCTGTTTTTT.

The genes are TRBV29-1 and TRBJ2-1; unclear D gene. This CDR3 comprises 11 residues. Germline V gives CDR1 SQVTM, CDR2 ANQGSEA. V lost 5 bases, J lost 4 bases, and 6 bases lay in between. CDR3 sequence (DNA): TGCAGCGTTCCAGCTTACAATGAGCAGTTCTTC. The encoded protein is CSVPAYNEQFF.